This T cell receptor beta chain was sequenced for a study of Graves' ophthalmopathy and Graves' hyperthyroidism. CDR3 length: 14 amino acids. V lost 4 bases and J lost 4; bases outside the gene matches: 2. Looked up from germline, CDR1 is MDHEN and CDR2 is SYDVKM. The TCR beta CDR3 regions underwent amplification from RNA transcripts. First-round RT-PCR relied on HTBI primers, and a second-round multiplex PCR came next. MiXCR, run by TCRdb on the multiplex PCR reads, gives a single entry per CDR3 protein. Of some 350,000 distinct CDR3 sequences detected, about 15% appear once; the ten largest clones hold 2% to 3%. This clonotype was recorded many times.

This TCR came from an adult woman with stable Graves' hyperthyroidism. The J gene is TRBJ1-3, the V gene TRBV28, with 9 positions matching TRBD1. Sequencing used peripheral blood. For the CDR3, the DNA is TGTGCCAGCAGTTCGGGACAGGGAGGAAACACCATATATTTT. It yields the protein CASSSGQGGNTIYF.